This T cell receptor (beta chain) was documented in a study of vaccination and CD4 T cells after COVID-19. This CDR3 has 15 residues. Trimming removed 5 bases from V and 7 bases from J, with 15 bases in between. CDR1 and CDR2 from the germline V gene are SGHVS and FQNEAQ. Time point meaning: late sampling 161 to 241 days after vaccination in a few convalescent patients. Treatment described: 10-day PBMC culture with coronavirus spike peptide pools or control peptides (ViraFEST assay). About this clonotype: The antigen is unknown.

Sequence data for DNA of cultured CD4+ T cells were generated by the Oncomine TCR Beta short-read assay. TCRdb independently ran MiXCR on the PCR reads; one entry per CDR3 protein. Of under 30,000 distinct CDR3 sequences listed, under 40% are singletons. The TCR was taken from a human donor who had recovered from COVID-19. The chain is built from TRBV7-8 and TRBJ1-6; D perhaps matches TRBD1 (5 bases). The specimen was CD4+ T cells from blood, cultured in vitro, collected about 7 months after SARS-CoV-2 vaccination. CDR3 bases: TGTGCCAGCAGCACAGCCGGGACGGAGAATTCACCCCTCCACTTT. Its protein product is CASSTAGTENSPLHF.